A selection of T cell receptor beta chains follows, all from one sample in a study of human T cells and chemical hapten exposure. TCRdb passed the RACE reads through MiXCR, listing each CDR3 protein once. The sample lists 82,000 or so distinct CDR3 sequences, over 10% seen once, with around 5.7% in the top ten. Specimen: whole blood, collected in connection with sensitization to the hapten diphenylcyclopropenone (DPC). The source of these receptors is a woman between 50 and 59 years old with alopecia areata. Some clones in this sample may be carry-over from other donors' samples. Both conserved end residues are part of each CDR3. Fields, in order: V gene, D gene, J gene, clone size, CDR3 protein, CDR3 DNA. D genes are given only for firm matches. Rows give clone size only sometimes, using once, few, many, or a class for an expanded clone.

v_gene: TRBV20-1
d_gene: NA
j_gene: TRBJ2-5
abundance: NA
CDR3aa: CSARGGDKETQYF
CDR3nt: TGCAGTGCTAGAGGGGGGGACAAAGAGACCCAGTACTTC

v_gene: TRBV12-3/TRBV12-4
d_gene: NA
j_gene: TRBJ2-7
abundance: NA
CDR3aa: CASSLGRTLSYEQYF
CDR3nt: TGTGCCAGCAGCCTTGGGAGGACCCTTTCCTACGAGCAGTACTTC

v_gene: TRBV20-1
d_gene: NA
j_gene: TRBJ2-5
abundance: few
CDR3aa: CSARGAGGQETQYF
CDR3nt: TGCAGTGCACGCGGCGCGGGTGGTCAAGAGACCCAGTACTTC

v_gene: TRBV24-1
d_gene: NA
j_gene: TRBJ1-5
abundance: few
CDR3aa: CATSDLLGSRNQPQHF
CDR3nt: TGTGCCACCAGTGATTTGTTGGGTTCACGCAATCAGCCCCAGCATTTT

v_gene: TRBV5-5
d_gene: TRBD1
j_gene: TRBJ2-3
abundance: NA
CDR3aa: CASSLRGSWTGGASDTQYF
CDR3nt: TGTGCCAGCAGCTTGAGGGGATCATGGACAGGGGGCGCCTCAGATACGCAGTATTTT

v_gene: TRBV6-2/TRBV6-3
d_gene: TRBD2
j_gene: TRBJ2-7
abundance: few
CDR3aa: CASGSSVSGSHEQYF
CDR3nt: TGTGCCAGCGGATCTTCGGTTAGCGGGAGCCACGAGCAGTACTTC

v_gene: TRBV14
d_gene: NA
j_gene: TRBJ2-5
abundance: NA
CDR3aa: CASSKLFQETQYF
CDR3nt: TGTGCCAGCAGCAAACTCTTCCAAGAGACCCAGTACTTC

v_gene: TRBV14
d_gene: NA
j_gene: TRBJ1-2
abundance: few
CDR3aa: CASSQEVRVNYGYTF
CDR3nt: TGTGCCAGCAGCCAAGAAGTCAGGGTGAACTATGGCTACACCTTC

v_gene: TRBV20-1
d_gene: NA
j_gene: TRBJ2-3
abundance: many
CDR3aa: CSARDQGILDTQYF
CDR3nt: TGCAGTGCTAGAGATCAAGGGATCCTCGATACGCAGTATTTT

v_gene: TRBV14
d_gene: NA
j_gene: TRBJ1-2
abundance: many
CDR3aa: CASSQVGIDGYTF
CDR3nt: TGTGCCAGCAGCCAAGTGGGGATCGATGGCTACACCTTC

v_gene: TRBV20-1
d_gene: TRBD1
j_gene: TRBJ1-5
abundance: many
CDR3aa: CSAGTGLRQPQHF
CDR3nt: TGCAGTGCTGGGACAGGCCTCAGACAGCCCCAGCATTTT

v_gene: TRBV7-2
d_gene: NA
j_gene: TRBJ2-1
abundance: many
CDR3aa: CASSLGAGRPNFF
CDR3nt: TGTGCCAGCAGCTTAGGGGCAGGGAGGCCGAATTTCTTC

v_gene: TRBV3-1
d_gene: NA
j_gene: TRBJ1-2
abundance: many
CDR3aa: CASSLPEQGRGYTF
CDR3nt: TGTGCCAGCAGCCTACCTGAACAGGGACGCGGCTACACCTTC

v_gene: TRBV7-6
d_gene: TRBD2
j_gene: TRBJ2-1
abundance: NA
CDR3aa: CASSKKGTSNSGEQFF
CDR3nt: TGTGCCAGCAGTAAAAAAGGGACTAGTAATTCAGGGGAGCAGTTCTTC

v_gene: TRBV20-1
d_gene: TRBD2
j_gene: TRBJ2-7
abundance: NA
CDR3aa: CSARGGIAHEQYF
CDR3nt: TGCAGTGCTAGGGGGGGGATAGCCCACGAGCAGTACTTC

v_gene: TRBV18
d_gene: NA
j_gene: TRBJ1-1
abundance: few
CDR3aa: CASSGSRLNTEAFF
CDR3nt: TGTGCCAGCTCAGGTTCCAGGTTGAACACTGAAGCTTTCTTT

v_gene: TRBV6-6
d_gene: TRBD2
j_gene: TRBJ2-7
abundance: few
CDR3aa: CASSRLAGVYEQYF
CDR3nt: TGTGCCAGCAGCCGACTAGCGGGAGTCTACGAGCAGTACTTC

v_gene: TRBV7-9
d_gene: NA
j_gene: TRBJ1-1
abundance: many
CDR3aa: CASNSLGGWTEAFF
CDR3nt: TGTGCCAGCAACTCCCTGGGGGGGTGGACTGAAGCTTTCTTT

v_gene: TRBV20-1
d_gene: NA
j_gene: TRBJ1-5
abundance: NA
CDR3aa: CSARRGTTVSNQPQHF
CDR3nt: TGCAGTGCTAGAAGGGGGACCACCGTTAGCAATCAGCCCCAGCATTTT

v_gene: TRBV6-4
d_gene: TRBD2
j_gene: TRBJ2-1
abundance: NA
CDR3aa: CASSKTSGRSYNEQFF
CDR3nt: TGTGCCAGCAGCAAGACTAGCGGGAGGTCCTACAATGAGCAGTTCTTC

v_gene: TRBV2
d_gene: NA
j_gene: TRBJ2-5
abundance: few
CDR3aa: CASSEAPRSWGQYF
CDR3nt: TGTGCCAGCAGTGAAGCGCCGAGATCCTGGGGCCAGTACTTC

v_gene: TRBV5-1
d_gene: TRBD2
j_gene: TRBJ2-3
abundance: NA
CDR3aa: CASRTGLAESTDTQYF
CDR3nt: TGCGCCAGCAGGACGGGACTAGCGGAAAGCACAGATACGCAGTATTTT

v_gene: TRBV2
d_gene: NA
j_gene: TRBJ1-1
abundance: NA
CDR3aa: CASTDGRLNTEAFF
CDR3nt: TGTGCCAGCACTGACGGACGGCTGAACACTGAAGCTTTCTTT

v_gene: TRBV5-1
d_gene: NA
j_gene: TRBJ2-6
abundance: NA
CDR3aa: CASSLDVSGANVLTF
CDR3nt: TGCGCCAGCAGCTTGGATGTATCCGGGGCCAACGTCCTGACTTTC

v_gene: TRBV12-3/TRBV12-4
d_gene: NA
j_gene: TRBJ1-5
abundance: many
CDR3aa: CASSSRHGTDSNQPQHF
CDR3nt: TGTGCCAGCAGTTCCCGTCATGGTACTGATAGCAATCAGCCCCAGCATTTT

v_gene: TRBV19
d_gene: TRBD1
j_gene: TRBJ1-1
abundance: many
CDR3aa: CASTLGQRMNTEAFF
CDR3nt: TGTGCCAGTACCCTGGGACAGCGTATGAACACTGAAGCTTTCTTT

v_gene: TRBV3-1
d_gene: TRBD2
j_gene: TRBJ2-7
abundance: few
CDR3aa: CASSLGLAGADGGEQYF
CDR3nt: TGTGCCAGCAGCCTGGGACTAGCGGGAGCGGATGGGGGCGAGCAGTACTTC

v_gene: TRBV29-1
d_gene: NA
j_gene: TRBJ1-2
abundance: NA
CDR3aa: CSVEAGMGYTF
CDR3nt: TGCAGCGTTGAGGCAGGGATGGGCTACACCTTC

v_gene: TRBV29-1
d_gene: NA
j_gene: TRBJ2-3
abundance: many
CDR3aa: CSVEPAGTDTQYF
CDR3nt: TGCAGCGTTGAACCAGCGGGCACAGATACGCAGTATTTT

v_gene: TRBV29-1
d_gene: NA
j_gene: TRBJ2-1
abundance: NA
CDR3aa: CSVENENSYNEQFF
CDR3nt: TGCAGCGTTGAAAATGAAAACTCCTACAATGAGCAGTTCTTC

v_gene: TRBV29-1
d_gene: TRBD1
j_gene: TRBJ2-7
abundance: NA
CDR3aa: CSVGQGKAYEQYF
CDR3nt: TGCAGCGTAGGACAGGGTAAAGCCTACGAGCAGTACTTC

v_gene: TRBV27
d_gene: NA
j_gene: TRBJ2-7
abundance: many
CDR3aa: CASSLSDPGGGPYEQYF
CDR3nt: TGTGCCAGCAGTTTATCGGATCCGGGGGGCGGCCCCTACGAGCAGTACTTC